The clone carrying this T cell receptor (beta chain) was counted many times. Antigen specificity is unknown. The entry originates in a study of T cells in Graves' hyperthyroidism and ophthalmopathy. Study summary: Any treatment followed the collection of peripheral blood at initial diagnosis.

The CDR3 regions of TCR beta were amplified from RNA transcripts. An initial round of RT-PCR targeting the TCR CDR3 relied on the HTBI primer set. TCRdb recomputed calls from the multiplex PCR reads with MiXCR, one row per CDR3 protein. The sample consists of some 460,000 distinct CDR3 sequences, approximately 15% of them appearing once. Absence of ophthalmopathy progression within 18 months defined stable Graves' hyperthyroidism. Study-wide points: The authors' 13 V-J model separated ophthalmopathy from stable hyperthyroidism.

This TCR was recovered from a woman under 30 with Graves' hyperthyroidism. Specimen: blood.

For the CDR3, the DNA is TGTGCCAGCAGCTTTGGACAGGGTGGTGAGCAGTTCTTC. Encoded protein: CASSFGQGGEQFF. The chain is built from TRBV11-2 and TRBJ2-1; TRBD1 matches 8 bases. Trimming at V came to 3 bases and at J to 9 bases, leaving 4 bases not matched to a gene. The CDR3 runs to 13 residues. The germline V gene has CDR1 SGHAT and CDR2 FQNNGV. Variable domain in full (rest from reference TRBV11-2 and TRBJ2-1): EAGVAQSPRYKIIEKRQSVAFWCNPISGHATLYWYQQILGQGPKLLIQFQNNGVVDDSQLPKDRFSAERLKGVDSTLKIQPAKLEDSAVYLCASSFGQGGEQFFGPGTRLTVL.